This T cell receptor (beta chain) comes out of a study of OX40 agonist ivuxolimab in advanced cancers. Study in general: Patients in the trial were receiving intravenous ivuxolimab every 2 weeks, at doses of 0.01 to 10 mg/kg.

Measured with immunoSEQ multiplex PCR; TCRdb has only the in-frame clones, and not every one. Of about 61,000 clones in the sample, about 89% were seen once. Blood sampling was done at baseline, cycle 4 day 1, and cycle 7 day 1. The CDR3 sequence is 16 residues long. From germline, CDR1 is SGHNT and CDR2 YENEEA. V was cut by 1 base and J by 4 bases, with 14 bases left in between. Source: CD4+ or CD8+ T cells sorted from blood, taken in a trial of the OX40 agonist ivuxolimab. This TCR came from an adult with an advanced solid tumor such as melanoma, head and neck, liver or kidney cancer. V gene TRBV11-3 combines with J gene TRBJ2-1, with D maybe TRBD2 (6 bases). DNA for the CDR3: TGTGCCAGCAGCTTAGGTCCAGCGGGTCCTTACAATGAGCAGTTCTTC. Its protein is CASSLGPAGPYNEQFF.